The 17 T cell receptor beta chains below all came from one sample that was sequenced in a study of T cells in Graves' hyperthyroidism and ophthalmopathy. TCR beta CDR3 region amplification was performed from RNA transcripts. An initial round of RT-PCR targeting the TCR CDR3 relied on the HTBI primer set. TCRdb recomputed calls from the multiplex PCR reads with MiXCR, one row per CDR3 protein. The top ten clones hold 35% to 50% of a sample with 90,000 to 120,000 distinct CDR3 sequences, 15% to 20% of them seen once. The sequencing input was blood. The receptor set was obtained from a woman aged 50 to 65 with Graves' hyperthyroidism.

Ten or more counts support this clonotype. The rearrangement uses TRBV5-1 and TRBJ2-3; 8 bases are shared with TRBD2. CDR1 SGHRS and CDR2 YFSETQ come from the germline V gene. V lost 4 bases and J lost 3; bases outside the gene matches: 13. The CDR3 runs to 17 residues. DNA of the CDR3: TGCGCCAGCAGCCAAACTAGATCGGGAGGGCCTACAGATACGCAGTATTTT. As protein: CASSQTRSGGPTDTQYF. Together with reference TRBV5-1 and TRBJ2-3, the CDR3 gives the full variable domain: KAGVTQTPRYLIKTRGQQVTLSCSPISGHRSVSWYQQTPGQGLQFLFEYFSETQRNKGNFPGRFSGRQFSNSRSEMNVSTLELGDSALYLCASSQTRSGGPTDTQYFGPGTRLTVL.

At least ten counts were recorded for this clonotype. V usage is TRBV7-9 and J usage is TRBJ1-2; 7 bases are a match to TRBD1. Germline assignment: CDR1 SEHNR and CDR2 FQNEAQ (reference sequence). This CDR3 has 15 amino acids. Trimming removed 4 bases from V and 2 bases from J; junction bases left unmatched: 7. CDR3 residues: CASSYGTASNYGYTF. The DNA for the CDR3 is TGTGCCAGCAGCTACGGGACAGCTTCCAACTATGGCTACACCTTC.

There are many counts of this clonotype. This chain links TRBV30 with TRBJ1-1; the D gene is possibly TRBD1 (5 bases). The CDR3 covers 13 residues. V was pared by 0 bases and J by 6 bases, with 11 bases between. The germline CDR1 and CDR2 sequences are GTSNPN and SVGIG (reference sequence). The CDR3 DNA is TGTGCCTGGAGTGTGGGGGTTTACGCTGAAGCTTTCTTT. Protein product: CAWSVGVYAEAFF.

The sample holds many counts of this clonotype. The chain couples TRBV7-2 to TRBJ2-1; TRBD1 or TRBD2 may be the D gene (7 bases each). Deletions cut 5 bases from V and 6 bases from J, with 20 bases between. The CDR3 totals 16 residues. CDR1 SGHTA and CDR2 FQGNSA come from the germline V gene. CDR3 in amino acids: CASSPRPGGGFNEQFF. DNA for the CDR3: TGTGCCAGCAGCCCCCGCCCAGGGGGGGGATTCAATGAGCAGTTCTTC.

V is TRBV29-1 and J is TRBJ1-1; D not resolved. The CDR3 totals 11 residues. V was pared by 1 base and J by 4 bases, with 4 bases between. CDR1 SQVTM and CDR2 ANQGSEA come from the germline V gene. The CDR3 loop is CSVEGVTEAFF. The CDR3 coding sequence is TGCAGCGTTGAAGGTGTCACTGAAGCTTTCTTT.

This clonotype showed up many times. In DNA, the CDR3 is TGTGCCAGCAGCTTATTTGTAGGGAGCTCCTACGAGCAGTACTTC. Residues: CASSLFVGSSYEQYF. V usage is TRBV11-2 and J usage is TRBJ2-7, with D possibly TRBD2 on 5 matching bases. The V gene lost 2 bases and the J gene lost 0 bases, with 11 bases spanning the gap. Germline CDR1 reads SGHAT; CDR2 reads FQNNGV. The CDR3 has 15 residues.

This sequence joins TRBV7-9 and TRBJ2-7; TRBD1 might be the D (6 bases). V was pared by 5 bases and J by 5 bases, with 22 bases between. Germline assignment: CDR1 SEHNR and CDR2 FQNEAQ (reference sequence). The CDR3 sequence is 16 residues long. DNA of the CDR3: TGTGCCAGCAGCCAACATTACGCCGGGACAACCGACGAGCAGTACTTC. As protein: CASSQHYAGTTDEQYF.

This clonotype appeared many times. The genes are TRBV27 and TRBJ1-1, with D possibly TRBD1 on 6 matching bases. The ends were cut back, 2 bases at V and 4 bases at J, with 26 bases in the middle. The CDR3 is 19 amino acids. Germline CDR1 and CDR2: MNHEY and SMNVEV (reference sequence). The CDR3 region has the DNA TGTGCCAGCAGTTTAGGGTCTTCCGGGGTGAGGGGGAGGGGCACTGAAGCTTTCTTT. Translated: CASSLGSSGVRGRGTEAFF.

This clonotype has ten or more counts. The chain recombines TRBV6-1 with TRBJ2-1; 13 nucleotides match TRBD2. The CDR3 is 15 amino acids. The V segment lost 5 bases and the J segment 9 bases; nucleotides outside the gene matches: 7. Germline assignment: CDR1 MNHNS and CDR2 SASEGT. The CDR3 sequence is CASSFTSGRAGEQFF. In DNA, the CDR3 is TGTGCCAGCAGTTTCACTAGCGGGAGGGCCGGTGAGCAGTTCTTC.

This clonotype was detected ten times or more. CDR3 in DNA: TGTGCCAGCAGTTTAGGTTATGGGACAGGGGGTCAGCCCCAGCATTTT. Translating it yields CASSLGYGTGGQPQHF. The chain links TRBV28 to TRBJ1-5, with 11 bases that match TRBD1. V was pared by 2 bases and J by 6 bases, with 6 bases of the junction left unmatched. CDR3 length: 16 residues. CDR1 and CDR2 (germline): MDHEN, SYDVKM.

V is TRBV5-6 and J is TRBJ2-5; the match to TRBD2 covers 10 bases. J lost 6 bases, V lost 2 bases, and 7 bases had no gene match. CDR1 and CDR2 from the germline V gene are SGHDT and YYEEEE. This CDR3 spans 15 amino acids. The CDR3 loop is CASSFVLAGMQTQYF. The CDR3 bases are TGTGCCAGCAGCTTCGTACTAGCGGGAATGCAGACCCAGTACTTC.

This clonotype was seen repeatedly, ten times or more. The chain is built from TRBV7-9 and TRBJ2-5; 8 bases match TRBD1. CDR1 and CDR2 (germline): SEHNR, FQNEAQ (reference sequence). The CDR3 consists of 15 residues. V was clipped by 1 base and J by 3 bases; unmatched bases: 4. This chain's CDR3 is CASSLEGTGKETQYF. CDR3 in DNA: TGTGCCAGCAGCTTAGAAGGGACAGGAAAAGAGACCCAGTACTTC.

In this sample, this clonotype turned up many times. The rearrangement joins TRBV12-3 or TRBV12-4 to TRBJ2-6; D uncertain. The CDR3 covers 14 residues. V was clipped by 2 bases and J by 4 bases, with 6 bases between them. The CDR3 DNA reads TGTGCCAGCAGTTTATTTACCGGGGCCAACGTCCTGACTTTC. This encodes CASSLFTGANVLTF.

The rearrangement uses TRBV5-1 and TRBJ1-1; D gene ambiguous. CDR3 size: 15 residues. V lost 0 bases to trimming and J lost 1 base, with 10 bases between them. Germline V gives CDR1 SGHRS, CDR2 YFSETQ. The CDR3 loop reads CASSLALGPNTEAFF. Written as DNA, the CDR3 is TGCGCCAGCAGCTTGGCCCTAGGGCCGAACACTGAAGCTTTCTTT.

At least ten counts were recorded for this clonotype. The chain uses TRBV20-1 and TRBJ2-7, with TRBD1 identical over 7 bases. The V gene end was trimmed by 4 bases and the J gene end by 1 base; junction bases not matched to a gene: 4. The CDR3 consists of 13 residues. Germline CDR1 reads DFQATT; CDR2 reads SNEGSKA (reference sequence). The CDR3: CSATYRGSYEQYV. CDR3 nucleotide sequence: TGCAGTGCTACGTACAGGGGTTCCTACGAGCAGTACGTC.

This clonotype was detected many times. The gene calls are TRBV19 and TRBJ2-7; D remains unclear. This CDR3 region has 16 residues. V lost 4 bases, J lost 3 bases, and 19 bases lay in between. Germline V CDR1 and CDR2: LNHDA, SQIVND (reference sequence). The CDR3 coding sequence is TGTGCCAGTAGTAACTCCGCACCAAGCCCCCTCTACGAGCAGTACTTC. It codes for CASSNSAPSPLYEQYF.

This clonotype was observed at least ten times. DNA for the CDR3: TGTGCCAGCAGCGTGGACAGTACGAATGAAAAACTGTTTTTT. Translating it yields CASSVDSTNEKLFF. The chain uses TRBV7-9 and TRBJ1-4, with TRBD1 as a possible D gene (6 bases). The germline V gene encodes CDR1 SEHNR and CDR2 FQNEAQ (reference sequence). The V end lost 5 bases, the J end lost 5 bases, and 12 bases lay between the germline ends. CDR3 length equals 14 residues.